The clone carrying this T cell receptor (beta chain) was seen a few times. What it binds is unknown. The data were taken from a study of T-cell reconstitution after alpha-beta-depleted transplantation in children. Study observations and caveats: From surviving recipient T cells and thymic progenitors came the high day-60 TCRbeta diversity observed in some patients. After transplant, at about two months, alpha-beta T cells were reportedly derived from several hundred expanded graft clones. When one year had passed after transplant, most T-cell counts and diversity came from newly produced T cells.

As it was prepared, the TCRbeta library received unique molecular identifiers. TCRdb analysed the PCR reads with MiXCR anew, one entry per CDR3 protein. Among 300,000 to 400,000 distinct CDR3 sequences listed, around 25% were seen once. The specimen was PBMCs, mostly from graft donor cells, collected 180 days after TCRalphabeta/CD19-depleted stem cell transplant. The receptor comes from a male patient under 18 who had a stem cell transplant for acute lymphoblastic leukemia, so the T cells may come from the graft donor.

The CDR3: CASSTARANVLTF. The CDR3 DNA sequence: TGTGCCAGCAGCACCGCGAGGGCCAACGTCCTGACTTTC. The J gene is TRBJ2-6, the V gene TRBV9; no clear D. Germline loops: CDR1 SGDLS, CDR2 YYNGEE. The CDR3 is 13 amino acids. The ends were cut back, 4 bases at V and 5 bases at J, with 7 bases in the middle.